These T cell receptor beta chains were read from a single sample in a study of T cell responses to AZD1222 COVID-19 vaccine. TCRdb keeps only in-frame clones here, not all; method: immunoSEQ multiplex PCR. Of nearly 110,000 clones listed, 87% are singletons. The specimen comprised peripheral blood, sampled 28 days after the second AZD1222 dose. The receptor source for this set is an adult who received the AZD1222 COVID-19 vaccine. The CDR3 runs from the conserved cysteine through the conserved F or W. Fields, in order: clone size, V gene, J gene, D gene, CDR3 protein, CDR3 DNA. The D gene is left open where the match is weak. Clone size is given for some rows only: seen once, a few or many times, or a class if the clone is expanded.

>.|TRBV5-5|TRBJ1-1|.
CASSLGQANTEAFF
TGTGCCAGCAGCTTGGGACAGGCGAACACTGAAGCTTTCTTT
>.|TRBV14|TRBJ1-1|TRBD1
CASSQLDRFEAFF
TGTGCCAGCAGCCAATTGGACAGGTTTGAAGCTTTCTTT
>.|TRBV6-5|TRBJ1-5|TRBD1
CASRDRVSNQPQHF
TGTGCCAGCAGAGACAGGGTTAGCAATCAGCCCCAGCATTTT
>.|TRBV27|TRBJ1-3|.
CASSPRHGLSSGNTIYF
TGTGCCAGCAGTCCCAGACATGGTCTGAGCTCTGGAAACACCATATATTTT
>.|TRBV5-4|TRBJ1-4|.
CASSLAAGDEKLFF
TGTGCCAGCAGCTTGGCGGCAGGGGATGAAAAACTGTTTTTT
>few|TRBV30|TRBJ2-7|TRBD2
CAWSGSGGEQYF
TGTGCCTGGAGCGGCAGCGGGGGCGAGCAGTACTTC
>once|TRBV29-1|TRBJ2-7|TRBD2
CSIGGSYEQYF
TGCAGCATCGGGGGGTCATACGAGCAGTACTTC
>.|TRBV10-3|TRBJ1-6|TRBD1
CAIGTGTENSPLHF
TGTGCCATAGGGACCGGGACAGAAAATTCACCCCTCCACTTT
>.|TRBV7-7|TRBJ2-2|.
CASSSGRTVNTGELFF
TGTGCTAGCAGCTCAGGAAGGACAGTTAACACCGGGGAGCTGTTTTTT
>.|TRBV30|TRBJ1-6|TRBD1
CAWSVGTGSSPLHF
TGTGCCTGGAGCGTGGGGACAGGGAGTTCACCCCTCCACTTT
>.|TRBV5-1|TRBJ1-1|.
CASSLSGDGTEAFF
TGCGCCAGCAGCTTGAGTGGGGACGGCACTGAAGCTTTCTTT
>.|TRBV12-2|TRBJ1-1|.
CASRLMNTEAFF
TGTGCAAGTCGCTTAATGAACACTGAAGCTTTCTTT
>.|TRBV28|TRBJ1-2|.
CASSGPPTNYGYTF
TGTGCCAGCAGCGGCCCCCCTACTAACTATGGCTACACCTTC
>.|TRBV3-1/TRBV3-2|TRBJ2-3|TRBD2
CASSQERASGGAGTDTQYF
TGTGCCAGCAGCCAAGAGCGGGCTAGCGGGGGGGCCGGAACAGATACGCAGTATTTT
>.|TRBV12-3/TRBV12-4|TRBJ2-5|.
CASSLFQETQYF
TGTGCCAGCAGTTTATTCCAAGAGACCCAGTACTTC
>.|TRBV3-1/TRBV3-2|TRBJ2-7|TRBD1
CASSQDARDRGLDEQYF
TGTGCCAGCAGCCAAGATGCAAGGGACAGGGGGCTGGACGAGCAGTACTTC